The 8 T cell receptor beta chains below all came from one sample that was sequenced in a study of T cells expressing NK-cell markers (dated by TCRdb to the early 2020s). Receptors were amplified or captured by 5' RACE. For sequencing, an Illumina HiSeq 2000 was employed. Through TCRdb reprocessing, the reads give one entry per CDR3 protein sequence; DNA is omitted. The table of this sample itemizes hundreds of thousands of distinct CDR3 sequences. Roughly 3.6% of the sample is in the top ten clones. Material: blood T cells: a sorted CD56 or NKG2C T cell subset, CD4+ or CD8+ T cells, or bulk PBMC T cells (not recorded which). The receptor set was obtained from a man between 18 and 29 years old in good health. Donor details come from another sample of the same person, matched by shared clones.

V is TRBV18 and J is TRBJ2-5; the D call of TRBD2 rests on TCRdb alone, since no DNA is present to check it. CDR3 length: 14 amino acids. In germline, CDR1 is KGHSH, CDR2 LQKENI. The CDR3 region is CASSPVGGQETQYF.

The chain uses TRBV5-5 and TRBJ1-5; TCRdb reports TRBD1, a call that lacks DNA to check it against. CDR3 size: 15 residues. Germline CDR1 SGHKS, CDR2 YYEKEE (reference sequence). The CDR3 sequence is CASRDTGRLGQPQHF.

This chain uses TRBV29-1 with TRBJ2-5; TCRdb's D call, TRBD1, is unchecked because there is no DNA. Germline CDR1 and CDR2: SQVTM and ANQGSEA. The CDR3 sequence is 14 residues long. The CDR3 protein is CSVRRQGSVETQYF. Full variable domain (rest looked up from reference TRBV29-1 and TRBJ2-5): SAVISQKPSRDICQRGTSLTIQCQVDSQVTMMFWYRQQPGQSLTLIATANQGSEATYESGFVIDKFPISRPNLTFSTLTVSNMSPEDSSIYLCSVRRQGSVETQYFGPGTRLLVL.

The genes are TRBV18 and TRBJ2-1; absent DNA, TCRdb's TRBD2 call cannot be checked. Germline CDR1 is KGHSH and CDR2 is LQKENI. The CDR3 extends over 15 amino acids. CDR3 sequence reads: CASSPLAGDGNEQFF.

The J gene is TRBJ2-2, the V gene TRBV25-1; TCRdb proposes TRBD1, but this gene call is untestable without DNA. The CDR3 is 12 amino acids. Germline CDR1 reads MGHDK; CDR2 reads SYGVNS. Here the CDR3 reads CASSVPNGELFF. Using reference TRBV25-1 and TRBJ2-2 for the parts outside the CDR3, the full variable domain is EADIYQTPRYLVIGTGKKITLECSQTMGHDKMYWYQQDPGMELHLIHYSYGVNSTEKGDLSSESTVSRIRTEHFPLTLESARPSHTSQYLCASSVPNGELFFGEGSRLTVL.

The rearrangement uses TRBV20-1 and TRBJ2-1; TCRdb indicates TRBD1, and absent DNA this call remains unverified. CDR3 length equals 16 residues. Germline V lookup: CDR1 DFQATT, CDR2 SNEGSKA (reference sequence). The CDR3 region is CSAHNSGSGSYNEQFF.

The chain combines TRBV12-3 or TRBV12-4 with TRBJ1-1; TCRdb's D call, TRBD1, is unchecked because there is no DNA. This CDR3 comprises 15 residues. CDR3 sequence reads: CASSLAGGGGTEAFF.

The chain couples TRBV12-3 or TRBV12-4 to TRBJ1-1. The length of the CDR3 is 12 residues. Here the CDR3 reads CASKRTEVEAFF.